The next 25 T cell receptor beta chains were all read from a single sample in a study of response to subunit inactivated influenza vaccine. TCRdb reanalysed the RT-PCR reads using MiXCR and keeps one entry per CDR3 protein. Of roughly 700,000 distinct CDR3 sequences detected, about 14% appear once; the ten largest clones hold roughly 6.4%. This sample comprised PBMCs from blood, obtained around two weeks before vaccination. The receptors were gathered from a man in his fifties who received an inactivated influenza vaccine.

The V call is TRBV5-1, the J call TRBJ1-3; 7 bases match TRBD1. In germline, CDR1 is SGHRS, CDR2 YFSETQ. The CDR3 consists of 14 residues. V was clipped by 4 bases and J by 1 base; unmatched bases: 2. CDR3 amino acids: CASSVGQSGNTIYF. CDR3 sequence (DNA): TGCGCCAGCAGCGTGGGACAGTCTGGAAACACCATATATTTT.

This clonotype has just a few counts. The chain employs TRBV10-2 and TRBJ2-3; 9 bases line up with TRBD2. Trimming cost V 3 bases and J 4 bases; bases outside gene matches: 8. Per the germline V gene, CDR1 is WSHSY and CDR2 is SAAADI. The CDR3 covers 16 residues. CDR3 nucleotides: TGCGCCAGCAGTGATTGGTCTAGCGGGGCCGCAGATACGCAGTATTTT. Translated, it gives CASSDWSSGAADTQYF.

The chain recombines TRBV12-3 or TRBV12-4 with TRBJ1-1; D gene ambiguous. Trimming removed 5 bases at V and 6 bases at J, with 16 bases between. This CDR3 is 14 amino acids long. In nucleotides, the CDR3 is TGTGCCAGCAGTGCACTTTACGTGGGGTCTGAAGCTTTCTTT. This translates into CASSALYVGSEAFF.

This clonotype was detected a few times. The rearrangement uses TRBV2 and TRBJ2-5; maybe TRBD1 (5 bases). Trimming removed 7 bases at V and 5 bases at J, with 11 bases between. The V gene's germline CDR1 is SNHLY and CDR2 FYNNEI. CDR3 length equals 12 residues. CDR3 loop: CASNQGSETQYF. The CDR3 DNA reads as TGTGCCAGCAACCAGGGATCGGAGACCCAGTACTTC.

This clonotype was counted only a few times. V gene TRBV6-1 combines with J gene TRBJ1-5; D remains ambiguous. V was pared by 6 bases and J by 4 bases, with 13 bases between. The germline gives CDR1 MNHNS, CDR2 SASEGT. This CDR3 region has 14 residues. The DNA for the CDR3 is TGTGCCAGCAGCTCCACATGTGGGAATCAGCCCCAGCATTTT. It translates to CASSSTCGNQPQHF.

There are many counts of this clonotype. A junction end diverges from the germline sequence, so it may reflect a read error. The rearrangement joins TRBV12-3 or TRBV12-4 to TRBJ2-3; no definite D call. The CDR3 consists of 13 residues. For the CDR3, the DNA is TGTGCTAGCAGCTCTGGAACCACAGATACGCAGTATTTT. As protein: CASSSGTTDTQYF.

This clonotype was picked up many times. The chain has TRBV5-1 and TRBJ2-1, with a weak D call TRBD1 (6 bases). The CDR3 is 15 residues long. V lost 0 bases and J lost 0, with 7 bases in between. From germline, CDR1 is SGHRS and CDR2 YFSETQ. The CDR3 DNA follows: TGCGCCAGCAGCTTGGAGGGGGTCTCCTACAATGAGCAGTTCTTC. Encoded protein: CASSLEGVSYNEQFF.

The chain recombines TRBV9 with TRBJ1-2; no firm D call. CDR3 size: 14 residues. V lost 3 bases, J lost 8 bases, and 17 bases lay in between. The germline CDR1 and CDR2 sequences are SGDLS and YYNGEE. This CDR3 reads CASSGVGMALGYTF. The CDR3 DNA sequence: TGTGCCAGCAGCGGCGTAGGGATGGCGCTCGGCTACACCTTC.

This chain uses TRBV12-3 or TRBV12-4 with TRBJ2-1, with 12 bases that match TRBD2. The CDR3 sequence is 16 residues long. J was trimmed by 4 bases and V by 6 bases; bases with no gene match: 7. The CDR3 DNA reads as TGTGCCAGCAGGCCCTCGACTAGCGGGGGTTACAATGAGCAGTTCTTC. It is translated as CASRPSTSGGYNEQFF.

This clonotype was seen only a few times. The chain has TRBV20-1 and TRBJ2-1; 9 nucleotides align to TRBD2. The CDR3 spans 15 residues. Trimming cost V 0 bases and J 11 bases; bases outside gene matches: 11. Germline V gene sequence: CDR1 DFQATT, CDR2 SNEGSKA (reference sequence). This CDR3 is CSARDFAASGDQQFF. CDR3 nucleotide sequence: TGCAGTGCTAGAGATTTCGCGGCTAGCGGGGACCAGCAGTTCTTC.

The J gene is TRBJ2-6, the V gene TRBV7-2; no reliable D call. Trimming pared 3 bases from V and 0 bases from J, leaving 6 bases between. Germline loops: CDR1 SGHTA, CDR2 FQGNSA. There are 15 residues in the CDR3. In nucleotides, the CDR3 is TGTGCCAGCAGCTTCAGATACTCTGGGGCCAACGTCCTGACTTTC. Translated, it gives CASSFRYSGANVLTF.

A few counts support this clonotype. The CDR3 loop is CSARPAGTLNTGELFF. The CDR3 nucleotides read TGCAGTGCTAGGCCCGCAGGGACTCTGAACACCGGGGAGCTGTTTTTT. The chain recombines TRBV20-1 with TRBJ2-2; a possible D gene is TRBD2 (6 bases). Germline lookup yields CDR1 DFQATT and CDR2 SNEGSKA (reference sequence). V was shortened by 3 bases and J by 1 base, with 15 bases between the two germline ends. The CDR3 extends over 16 amino acids.

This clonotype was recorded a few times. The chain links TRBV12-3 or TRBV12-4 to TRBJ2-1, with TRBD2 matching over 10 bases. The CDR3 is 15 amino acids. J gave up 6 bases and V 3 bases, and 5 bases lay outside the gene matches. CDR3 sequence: CASSLTAGGRNEQFF. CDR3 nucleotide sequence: TGTGCCAGCAGTTTGACAGCGGGGGGGCGCAATGAGCAGTTCTTC.

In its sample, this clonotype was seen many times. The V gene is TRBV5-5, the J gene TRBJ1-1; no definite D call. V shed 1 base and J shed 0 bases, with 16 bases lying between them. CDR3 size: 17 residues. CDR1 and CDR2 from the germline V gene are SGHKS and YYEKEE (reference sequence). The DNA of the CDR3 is TGTGCCAGCAGCTTGCAAGGTTTGGGTGGGCTGAACACTGAAGCTTTCTTT. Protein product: CASSLQGLGGLNTEAFF.

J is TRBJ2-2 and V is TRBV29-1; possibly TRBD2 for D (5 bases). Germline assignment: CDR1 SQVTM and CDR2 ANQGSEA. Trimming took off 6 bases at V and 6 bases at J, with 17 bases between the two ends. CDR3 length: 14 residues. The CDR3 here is CSVRELRISGELFF. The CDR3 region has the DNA TGCAGCGTGAGGGAACTCCGAATATCCGGGGAGCTGTTTTTT.

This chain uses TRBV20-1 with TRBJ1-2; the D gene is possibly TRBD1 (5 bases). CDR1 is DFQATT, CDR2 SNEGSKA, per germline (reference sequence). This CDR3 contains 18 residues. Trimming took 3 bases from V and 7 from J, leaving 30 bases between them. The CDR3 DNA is TGCAGTGCTAGGGTCGGCTTAGGAGCCGGGGGGGGTGACAGTGGCTACACCTTC. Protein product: CSARVGLGAGGGDSGYTF.

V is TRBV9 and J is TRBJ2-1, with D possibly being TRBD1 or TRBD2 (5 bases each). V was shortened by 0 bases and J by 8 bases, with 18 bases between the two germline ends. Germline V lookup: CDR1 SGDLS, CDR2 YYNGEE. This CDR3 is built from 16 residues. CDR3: CASSVGRLSGADEQFF. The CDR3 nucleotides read TGTGCCAGCAGCGTAGGTAGGTTGTCCGGGGCCGATGAGCAGTTCTTC.

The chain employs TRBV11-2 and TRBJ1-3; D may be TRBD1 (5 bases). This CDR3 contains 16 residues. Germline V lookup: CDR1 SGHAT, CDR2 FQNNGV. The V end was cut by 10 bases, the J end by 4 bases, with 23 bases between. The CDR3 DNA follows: TGTGCCACACTTAGTGTTAGGGGTTCATCGGGAAACACCATATATTTT. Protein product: CATLSVRGSSGNTIYF.

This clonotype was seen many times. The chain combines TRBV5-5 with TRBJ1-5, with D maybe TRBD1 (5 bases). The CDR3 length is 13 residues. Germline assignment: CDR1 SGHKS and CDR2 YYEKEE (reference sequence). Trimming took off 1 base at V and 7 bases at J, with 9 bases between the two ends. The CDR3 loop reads CASSLQGAQPQHF. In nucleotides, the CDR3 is TGTGCCAGCAGCTTGCAGGGAGCCCAGCCCCAGCATTTT.

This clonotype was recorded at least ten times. CDR3 sequence reads: CASSYTGLVDEQYF. CDR3 bases: TGTGCCAGCAGTTACACAGGGTTAGTGGACGAGCAGTACTTC. The chain links TRBV6-5 to TRBJ2-7; TRBD1 might be the D (6 bases). This CDR3 has 14 residues. The ends were cut back, 2 bases at V and 5 bases at J, with 13 bases in the middle. The germline V gene encodes CDR1 MNHEY and CDR2 SVGAGI.

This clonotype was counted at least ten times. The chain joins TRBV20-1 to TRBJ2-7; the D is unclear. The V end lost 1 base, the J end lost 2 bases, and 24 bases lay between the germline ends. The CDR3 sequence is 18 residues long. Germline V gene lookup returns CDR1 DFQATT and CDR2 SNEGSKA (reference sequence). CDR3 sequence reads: CSARGRWVFQTSPYEQYF. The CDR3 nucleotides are TGCAGTGCTAGAGGCCGCTGGGTTTTCCAAACCTCCCCCTACGAGCAGTACTTC.

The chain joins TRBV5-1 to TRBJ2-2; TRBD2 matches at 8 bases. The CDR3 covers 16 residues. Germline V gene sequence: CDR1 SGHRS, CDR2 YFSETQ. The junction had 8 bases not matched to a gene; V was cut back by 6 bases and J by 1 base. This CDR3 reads CASKDGRAGNTGELFF. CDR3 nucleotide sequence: TGCGCCAGCAAAGACGGGAGGGCCGGGAACACCGGGGAGCTGTTTTTT.

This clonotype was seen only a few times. The CDR3 sequence is CSASLDSDTEAFF. In DNA form, the CDR3 reads TGCAGTGCTTCACTGGACAGCGATACTGAAGCTTTCTTT. This sequence joins TRBV20-1 and TRBJ1-1; D possibly corresponds to TRBD1 (6 bases). This CDR3 has 13 amino acids. V shed 5 bases and J shed 5 bases, with 15 bases lying between them. Germline V gene sequence: CDR1 DFQATT, CDR2 SNEGSKA (reference sequence).

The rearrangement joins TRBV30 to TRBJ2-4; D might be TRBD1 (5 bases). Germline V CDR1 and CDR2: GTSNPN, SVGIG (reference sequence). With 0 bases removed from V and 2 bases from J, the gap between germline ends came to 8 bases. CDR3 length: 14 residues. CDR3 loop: CAWSVGQSKNIQYF. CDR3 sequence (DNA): TGTGCCTGGAGTGTGGGGCAGTCCAAAAACATTCAGTACTTC.

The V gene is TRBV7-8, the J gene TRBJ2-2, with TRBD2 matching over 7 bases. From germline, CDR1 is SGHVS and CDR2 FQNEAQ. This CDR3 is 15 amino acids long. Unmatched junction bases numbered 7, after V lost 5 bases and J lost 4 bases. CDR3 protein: CASSQGRGFTGELFF. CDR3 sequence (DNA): TGTGCCAGCAGCCAAGGGAGGGGTTTCACCGGGGAGCTGTTTTTT.